The 10 T cell receptor beta chains below all came from one sample that was sequenced in a study of T-cell reconstitution after alpha-beta-depleted transplantation in children. Unique molecular identifiers were incorporated into the prepared TCRbeta library. From the PCR reads, TCRdb called clonotypes with MiXCR, one entry per CDR3 protein. Among 90,000 to 100,000 distinct CDR3 sequences listed, 20% to 30% were seen once. The specimen comprised PBMCs, sampled before TCRalphabeta/CD19-depleted stem cell transplant. These receptors all stem from a boy aged 2 to 9 with acute lymphoblastic leukemia, due to receive a stem cell transplant.

This clonotype came up a few times. The genes are TRBV12-3 or TRBV12-4 and TRBJ2-5, with D unclear. This CDR3 spans 11 amino acids. Trimming took off 2 bases at V and 8 bases at J, with 6 bases between the two ends. The CDR3 sequence: CASSLRVTQYF. In nucleotides, the CDR3 is TGTGCCAGCAGTTTAAGGGTAACCCAGTACTTC.

In this sample, this clonotype turned up a few times. The chain recombines TRBV7-2 with TRBJ2-4; 8 bases match TRBD2. From germline, CDR1 is SGHTA and CDR2 FQGNSA. V was pared by 7 bases and J by 7 bases, with 9 bases of the junction left unmatched. The CDR3 is made up of 14 amino acids. CDR3 in DNA: TGTGCCAGCACCCAAAACGGGGGGGCGAACATTCAGTACTTC. This gives the protein CASTQNGGANIQYF.

This clonotype was detected a few times. A junction boundary mismatches the germline segment, possibly from a read error. This chain uses TRBV10-3 with TRBJ1-2; D is uncertain. CDR3 size: 13 residues. Germline V gene sequence: CDR1 ENHRY, CDR2 SYGVKD. CDR3 residues: CAISVFSLYGYTF. Here the CDR3 DNA reads TGTGCCATCAGTGTTTTCAGTCTCTATGGTTACACCTTC.

This clonotype has a count of ten or more. The chain uses TRBV12-3 or TRBV12-4 and TRBJ1-2, with D tentatively TRBD1 (6 bases). The V end lost 6 bases, the J end lost 2 bases, and 13 bases lay between the germline ends. This CDR3 comprises 14 residues. This CDR3 is CASSPPGQNYGYTF. The CDR3 DNA reads TGTGCCAGCAGCCCTCCGGGACAAAACTATGGCTACACCTTC.

This rearrangement joins TRBV5-1 to TRBJ2-1; D might be TRBD2 (6 bases). V was trimmed by 3 bases and J by 8 bases, leaving 24 bases between them. Germline CDR1 and CDR2: SGHRS and YFSETQ. This CDR3 is built from 17 residues. In DNA, the CDR3 is TGCGCCAGCAGCTCGACAGTGGGTCGGAGGGGCGGCGATGAGCAGTTCTTC. It encodes CASSSTVGRRGGDEQFF.

Remarks on this clonotype: The junction departs from the called germline gene at one end, perhaps through a read error. The chain is built from TRBV6-1 and TRBJ2-3; 7 bases align to TRBD2. There are 15 residues in the CDR3. Germline-derived CDR1 and CDR2 are MNHNS and SASEGT. The CDR3 sequence is CAGSLTAGNTDTQYF. The CDR3 nucleotides read TGTGCCGGCAGCCTAACAGCGGGGAACACAGATACGCAGTATTTT.

Many counts were recorded for this clonotype. The rearrangement uses TRBV7-2 and TRBJ2-1, with D unresolved. Trimming cost V 1 base and J 5 bases, with 12 bases left between them. The CDR3 loop spans 15 amino acids. CDR1 is SGHTA, CDR2 FQGNSA, per germline. The CDR3 DNA is TGTGCCAGCAGCTTAGATCCCTGGGTACACAATGAGCAGTTCTTC. Translating gives CASSLDPWVHNEQFF.

This clonotype was seen a handful of times. The chain combines TRBV20-1 with TRBJ2-1, with D hard to call. Germline loops: CDR1 DFQATT, CDR2 SNEGSKA (reference sequence). CDR3 size: 12 residues. V gave up 3 bases and J gave up 7 bases, with 10 bases separating them. CDR3 bases: TGCAGTGCTAGTCCTTCAGCGAATGAGCAGTTCTTC. Residues: CSASPSANEQFF.

This clonotype has more than one count but fewer than ten. The chain couples TRBV10-3 to TRBJ2-5; a weak D match, TRBD2 (6 bases). The CDR3 loop spans 14 amino acids. V dropped 8 bases and J dropped 4 bases, with 17 bases sitting between them. Germline assignment: CDR1 ENHRY and CDR2 SYGVKD. The CDR3 coding sequence is TGTGCCATCCGCCGGGGTAGCGGAGGAGAGACCCAGTACTTC. Its protein product is CAIRRGSGGETQYF.

This clonotype was counted between two and nine times. This sequence joins TRBV7-9 and TRBJ1-1, with 8 bases matching TRBD1. Germline V CDR1 and CDR2: SEHNR, FQNEAQ (reference sequence). Losses at the gene ends were 5 bases for V and 3 bases for J; bases not matched to a gene: 8. The CDR3 sequence is 15 residues long. CDR3 coding DNA: TGTGCCAGCAGCGCTGCAGGGGGCGCTTACACTGAAGCTTTCTTT. Its translation is CASSAAGGAYTEAFF.